The rows below give T cell receptor beta chains drawn from one sample of a study of blood T cell repertoires in COVID-19. Profiled with immunoSEQ multiplex PCR; TCRdb holds only in-frame clones, not every one. The sample lists approximately 170,000 clones, roughly four fifths occurring once. The sequenced sample consisted of peripheral blood. These receptors originate from a man between 40 and 49 years old who had recovered from COVID-19. Both conserved end residues are part of each CDR3.

J gene,V gene,CDR3 length,CDR3 protein
TRBJ2-7,TRBV5-1,14,CASSLSGVDYEQYF
TRBJ2-2,TRBV10-3,11,CAIRDAGELFF
TRBJ2-7,TRBV2,14,CASSGQLLAYEQYF
TRBJ2-5,TRBV15,15,CATSRGTSDQETQYF
TRBJ2-7,TRBV7-8,14,CASSSPSAGYEQYF
TRBJ1-2,TRBV6-6,15,CASSYSRQGAGGYTF
TRBJ2-5,TRBV30,15,CAWSFPGQIKETQYF
TRBJ2-7,TRBV7-8,14,CATKTSEVSYEQYF
TRBJ2-3,TRBV27,13,CASRLAGSSTQYF
TRBJ2-7,TRBV7-9,11,CASSFRYEQYF
TRBJ1-5,TRBV28,15,CASGQQGASNQPQHF
TRBJ2-3,TRBV11-3,15,CASSLGTTYTDTQYF
TRBJ2-7,TRBV27,14,CASSLIPRSYEQYF
TRBJ2-7,TRBV6-5,14,CASSRTSSSYEQYF
TRBJ2-7,TRBV28,15,CASSLKASGRREQYF
TRBJ1-4,TRBV28,12,CASSRGDEKLFF
TRBJ1-5,TRBV7-3,13,CASSLTANQPQHF
TRBJ2-7,TRBV7-2,15,CASSLVSGSSYEQYF
TRBJ2-3,TRBV6-5,15,CASSNRAGGTDTQYF
TRBJ1-1,TRBV18,14,CASSPQTGVSEAFF
TRBJ1-2,TRBV6-6,15,CASSRNQQGELGYTF
TRBJ2-2,TRBV11-3,17,CASSLADRGPLTGELLF
TRBJ2-3,TRBV7-2,15,CASSLARGITDTQYF
TRBJ2-1,TRBV15,13,CATKTSGYNEQFF
TRBJ2-7,TRBV9,14,CASSPSTRDYEQYF
TRBJ2-7,TRBV7-9,15,CASSNLTGVVDEQYF
TRBJ2-1,TRBV2,16,CASSVGSRDRYNEQFF
TRBJ1-5,TRBV28,15,CASRKDYYSNQPQHF
TRBJ1-6,TRBV19,14,CASSIDRPNSPLHF
TRBJ2-2,TRBV29-1,14,CSVTSGGNTGELFF
TRBJ1-2,TRBV7-9,12,CASSYGGEGYTF
TRBJ2-1,TRBV4-2,16,CASSQGMLAGDNEQFF
TRBJ1-6,TRBV7-9,13,CASSRDSNSPLHF
TRBJ2-1,TRBV5-1,15,CASSPLPGLGNEQFF
TRBJ2-1,TRBV24-1,18,CATSVTSGGAKVYNEQFF
TRBJ1-4,TRBV28,15,CASSLAGQKGGKLFF
TRBJ2-5,TRBV11-3,15,CASSLGADGQETQYF
TRBJ1-6,TRBV4-1,16,CASSQLPPGFNSPLHF
TRBJ2-2,TRBV9,13,CASGRGYTGELFF
TRBJ2-2,TRBV19,13,CASSSTGTGELFF
TRBJ2-1,TRBV30,14,CAWLTSGGRNEQFF
TRBJ1-1,TRBV7-9,12,CASSFSLVEAFF
TRBJ2-2,TRBV3-1/TRBV3-2,13,CASSKQDTGELFF
TRBJ1-1,TRBV5-1,15,CASSLGAAMNTEAFF
TRBJ2-5,TRBV18,14,CASSPNLSQETQYF
TRBJ2-1,TRBV25-1,14,CASSEKGANNEQFF
TRBJ1-4,TRBV20-1,10,CSAMTEKLFF
TRBJ2-3,TRBV12-3/TRBV12-4,11,CASSASNTQYF
TRBJ2-7,TRBV5-1,14,CASSLEGVRDEQYF
TRBJ2-7,TRBV28,14,CASSLGHRTYEQYF
TRBJ2-1,TRBV5-4,15,CASSLAGGQNNEQFF
TRBJ2-1,TRBV7-9,15,CASSLAGTTYNEQFF
TRBJ2-5,TRBV19,13,CASSIEPRGTQYF